The clone carrying this T cell receptor (beta chain) occurred once. Generated by immunoSEQ multiplex PCR, the TCRdb table keeps only in-frame clones and is missing some. Among approximately 500,000 clones listed, roughly nine tenths were seen once. The Seattle patients joined while their infection was active and were tracked longitudinally afterward. This sample was included in a study of blood T cell repertoires in COVID-19. Overall study context: Italy, Spain and the United States were the sources of the convalescent and acute COVID-19 samples. PBMCs, B-cell-depleted T cells, or T cells were the source of the cDNA or gDNA that made up the material.

The V and J ends lost 3 bases and 2 bases, in that order; junction bases with no gene match: 6. Germline assignment: CDR1 GTSNPN and CDR2 SVGIG (reference sequence). The CDR3 has 15 amino acids. This TCR derives from a man aged 18 to 35 with COVID-19, enrolled during active disease. The V and J genes are TRBV30 and TRBJ2-7, with TRBD2 matching over 11 bases. Source material: peripheral blood. Here the CDR3 DNA reads TGTGCCTGGAGGCCCGGGACTAGCGGCACCTACGAGCAGTACTTC. Its protein product is CAWRPGTSGTYEQYF.